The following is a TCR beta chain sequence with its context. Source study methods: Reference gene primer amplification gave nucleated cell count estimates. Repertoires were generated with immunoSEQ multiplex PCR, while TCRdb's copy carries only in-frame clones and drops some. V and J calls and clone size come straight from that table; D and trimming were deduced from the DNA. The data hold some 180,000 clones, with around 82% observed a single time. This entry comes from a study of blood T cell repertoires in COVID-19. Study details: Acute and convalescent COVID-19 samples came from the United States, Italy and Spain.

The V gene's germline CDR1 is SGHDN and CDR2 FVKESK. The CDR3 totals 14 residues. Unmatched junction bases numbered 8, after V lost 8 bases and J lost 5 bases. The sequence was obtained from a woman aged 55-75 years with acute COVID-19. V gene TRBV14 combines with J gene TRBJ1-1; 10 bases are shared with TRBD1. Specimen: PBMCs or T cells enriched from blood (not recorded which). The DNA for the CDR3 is TGTGCCAGCCAGACAGGGGGCGATTGGACTGAAGCTTTCTTT. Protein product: CASQTGGDWTEAFF.